Listed below are T cell receptor beta chains from one sample, sequenced in a study of T cells in Graves' hyperthyroidism and ophthalmopathy. TCRdb re-derived calls from the multiplex PCR reads in MiXCR, one entry per CDR3 protein. In the table there are more than 500,000 distinct CDR3 sequences, 14% of which are singletons. The source material was blood. These receptors were obtained from a woman in her thirties or forties with Graves' hyperthyroidism. Both conserved end residues are part of each CDR3. D genes are given only for firm matches. Some rows have no size entry. The others give once, few or many, or a class for an expanded clone.

d_call j_call clone_size v_call cdr3_aa cdr3_nt
TRBD2 TRBJ2-7 many TRBV28 CASRTSGRAADEQYF TGTGCCAGCAGGACTAGCGGGAGGGCCGCAGACGAGCAGTACTTC
TRBD2 TRBJ2-7 many TRBV5-1 CASSLLLAGGDEQYF TGCGCCAGCAGCTTGTTACTAGCGGGAGGGGACGAGCAGTACTTC
TRBD1 TRBJ2-7 NA TRBV7-9 CASSLATGELGEQYF TGTGCCAGCAGCTTAGCCACAGGGGAATTAGGCGAGCAGTACTTC
TRBD2 TRBJ2-1 many TRBV11-2 CASSPRTGTTYNEQFF TGTGCCAGCAGTCCGAGGACCGGGACTACATACAATGAGCAGTTCTTC
NA TRBJ1-5 many TRBV20-1 CSVPTITGIQPQHF TGCAGTGTTCCCACGATAACAGGGATTCAGCCCCAGCATTTT
NA TRBJ1-4 many TRBV7-8 CASSPFHTNEKLFF TGTGCCAGCAGCCCCTTCCACACTAATGAAAAACTGTTTTTT
TRBD2 TRBJ2-1 many TRBV20-1 CSPEREEYNEQFF TGCAGTCCCGAGCGGGAGGAGTACAATGAGCAGTTCTTC
TRBD1 TRBJ1-5 many TRBV10-3 CAISGEQGEQPQHF TGTGCCATCAGTGGAGAACAGGGGGAGCAGCCCCAGCATTTT
NA TRBJ2-7 many TRBV11-2 CASSRKVYGTSSYEQYF TGTGCCAGCAGCAGAAAGGTTTACGGGACCTCTAGCTACGAGCAGTACTTC
NA TRBJ2-3 NA TRBV24-1 CATSDFGIRGEGSKYF TGTGCCACCAGTGATTTTGGGATCAGAGGGGAAGGGTCCAAGTATTTT
TRBD2 TRBJ2-7 NA TRBV28 CASSLILREGSYEQYF TGTGCCAGCAGTTTAATATTGCGGGAGGGCTCCTACGAGCAGTACTTC
NA TRBJ2-2 many TRBV28 CASSPAANTGELFF TGTGCCAGCAGTCCCGCCGCGAACACCGGGGAGCTGTTTTTT
TRBD1 TRBJ1-1 many TRBV28 CASSYTGVPEAFF TGTGCCAGCAGCTATACAGGGGTACCTGAAGCTTTCTTT
NA TRBJ2-7 NA TRBV28 CASSLRGGAGNEQYF TGTGCCAGCAGTCTCCGGGGCGGGGCTGGGAACGAGCAGTACTTC
NA TRBJ2-3 many TRBV5-1 CASSSGGLSTDTQYF TGCGCCAGCAGCTCAGGCGGCCTTAGCACAGATACGCAGTATTTT
NA TRBJ2-7 few TRBV7-2 CASSFPGAKEQYF TGTGCCAGCAGCTTTCCAGGGGCAAAGGAGCAGTACTTC
NA TRBJ2-2 many TRBV20-1 CSARLIDGGELFF TGCAGTGCTCGATTAATTGACGGCGGGGAGCTGTTTTTT
TRBD1 TRBJ2-1 NA TRBV27 CASSLGQGYHNEQFF TGTGCCAGCAGTTTAGGACAGGGGTATCACAATGAGCAGTTCTTC
NA TRBJ2-2 NA TRBV7-9 CAGRGIGTGELFF TGTGCCGGCAGGGGAATTGGCACCGGGGAGCTGTTTTTT
TRBD2 TRBJ2-1 NA TRBV12-3/TRBV12-4 CASSFTSGRDGVNEQFF TGTGCCAGCAGTTTTACTAGCGGGAGGGATGGTGTCAATGAGCAGTTCTTC
NA TRBJ2-3 many TRBV7-3 CASSALGQNTDTQYF TGTGCCAGCAGCGCCTTGGGACAAAACACAGATACGCAGTATTTT
NA TRBJ2-5 many TRBV9 CASSTRGGSQETQYF TGTGCCAGCAGCACCCGTGGGGGGTCACAAGAGACCCAGTACTTC
TRBD2 TRBJ2-1 many TRBV3-1 CASSQELAGTSSYNEQFF TGTGCCAGCAGCCAAGAACTAGCGGGCACCAGCTCCTACAATGAGCAGTTCTTC
TRBD2 TRBJ2-1 few TRBV5-6 CASSSPLGGRSNNEQFF TGTGCCAGCAGCTCCCCCTTGGGGGGGAGGTCTAACAATGAGCAGTTCTTC
TRBD1 TRBJ1-2 many TRBV3-1 CASSQPGQGTYGYTF TGTGCCAGCAGCCAACCGGGACAGGGGACCTATGGCTACACCTTC
TRBD1 TRBJ2-4 NA TRBV5-1 CASSLGVGTAKNIQYF TGCGCCAGCAGCTTGGGGGTGGGGACAGCTAAAAACATTCAGTACTTC
TRBD1 TRBJ1-1 many TRBV27 CASSFYGTDEAFF TGTGCCAGCAGTTTTTATGGGACAGATGAAGCTTTCTTT
NA TRBJ2-3 NA TRBV5-8 CASSLPQSSTDTQYF TGTGCCAGCAGCTTGCCGCAATCTAGCACAGATACGCAGTATTTT
NA TRBJ1-5 many TRBV28 CASSPTQRRAQHF TGTGCCAGCAGTCCCACCCAACGCAGGGCCCAGCATTTT
NA TRBJ1-5 many TRBV5-1 CASSLMADQPQHF TGCGCCAGCAGCTTGATGGCGGATCAGCCCCAGCATTTT
TRBD2 TRBJ2-4 many TRBV19 CASSILSGSGKNIQYF TGTGCCAGTAGTATATTGAGCGGGAGTGGCAAAAACATTCAGTACTTC
TRBD2 TRBJ2-7 many TRBV7-9 CASSLDGGDYEQYF TGTGCCAGCAGCTTAGACGGGGGGGACTACGAGCAGTACTTC
TRBD1 TRBJ2-1 NA TRBV4-1 CASSAQGTGEYEQFF TGCGCCAGCAGCGCCCAAGGGACAGGCGAGTATGAGCAGTTCTTC
NA TRBJ1-2 many TRBV12-3/TRBV12-4 CASSLRGADNYGYTF TGTGCCAGCAGTTTAAGAGGGGCCGATAACTATGGCTACACCTTC
NA TRBJ2-5 many TRBV12-3/TRBV12-4 CASTRDWVETQYF TGTGCCAGCACCCGGGACTGGGTAGAGACCCAGTACTTC
TRBD1 TRBJ1-2 few TRBV5-1 CASSLEQGIDGYTF TGCGCCAGCAGCTTGGAACAGGGGATTGATGGCTACACCTTC
TRBD2 TRBJ2-2 many TRBV11-2 CASSLGGSRTGELFF TGTGCCAGCAGCTTAGGCGGGAGTAGGACCGGGGAGCTGTTTTTT
NA TRBJ2-4 NA TRBV7-2 CASSSPVLGNIQYF TGTGCCAGCAGCTCACCCGTTTTGGGAAACATTCAGTACTTC
TRBD2 TRBJ2-5 NA TRBV6-5 CASSYGTSGTQETQYF TGTGCCAGCAGTTACGGTACTAGCGGGACCCAAGAGACCCAGTACTTC
NA TRBJ2-2 NA TRBV24-1 CATSDPHGPSQGGELFF TGTGCCACCAGTGACCCTCACGGGCCTTCTCAGGGCGGGGAGCTGTTTTTT
NA TRBJ2-3 few TRBV24-1 CATSDPARAYTDTQYF TGTGCCACCAGTGACCCCGCCCGGGCATACACAGATACGCAGTATTTT
NA TRBJ2-7 many TRBV3-1 CASSLHTGTEQYF TGTGCCAGCAGCCTTCACACAGGGACCGAGCAGTACTTC
NA TRBJ1-1 few TRBV30 CAWSVRDKMNTEAFF TGTGCCTGGAGTGTACGCGACAAGATGAACACTGAAGCTTTCTTT
TRBD1 TRBJ2-1 many TRBV20-1 CSARPQGAYFNEQFF TGCAGTGCTAGACCTCAGGGGGCCTATTTCAATGAGCAGTTCTTC
TRBD2 TRBJ2-1 few TRBV10-1 CASSGSGTTNYNEQFF TGCGCCAGCAGTGGAAGCGGGACCACGAACTACAATGAGCAGTTCTTC
TRBD1 TRBJ2-6 NA TRBV7-9 CASFLRDSLHGANVLTF TGTGCCAGCTTTCTCCGGGACAGTTTGCATGGGGCCAACGTCCTGACTTTC
NA TRBJ2-5 many TRBV30 CAWSVLGFQETQYF TGTGCCTGGAGTGTACTTGGATTCCAAGAGACCCAGTACTTC
TRBD2 TRBJ2-7 many TRBV20-1 CSARDPLAGVEQYF TGCAGTGCTAGAGATCCGCTAGCGGGTGTCGAGCAGTACTTC
TRBD2 TRBJ2-3 many TRBV19 CASSVSPTSGSADTQYF TGTGCCAGTAGTGTCTCTCCAACTAGCGGGAGCGCAGATACGCAGTATTTT
TRBD1 TRBJ1-1 NA TRBV12-3/TRBV12-4 CASSSGDRRRGTEAFF TGTGCCAGCAGTTCGGGGGACAGGAGGCGAGGCACTGAAGCTTTCTTT
TRBD2 TRBJ2-3 many TRBV12-3/TRBV12-4 CASSWDYRVTDTQYF TGTGCCAGCAGTTGGGACTATAGGGTCACAGATACGCAGTATTTT
TRBD1 TRBJ1-4 NA TRBV6-5 CASSYGLETGGREKLFF TGTGCCAGCAGTTACGGCCTCGAGACAGGGGGGCGCGAAAAACTGTTTTTT
NA TRBJ1-6 NA TRBV19 CASSTREALALHF TGTGCCAGTAGTACTCGGGAGGCGCTCGCCCTCCACTTT
TRBD2 TRBJ2-7 few TRBV30 CAWYPKVMGLASQRTKQYF TGTGCCTGGTACCCTAAGGTAATGGGACTAGCGTCACAACGTACGAAGCAGTACTTC